A single sample is the source of the 25 T cell receptor beta chains below, sequenced in a study of siplizumab effects on memory and regulatory T cells. Libraries were prepared by immunoSEQ multiplex PCR; TCRdb keeps only in-frame clonotypes and omits some of them. The repertoire holds 100,000 or so clones, with just under 95% as singletons. Sequenced material: non-Treg CD4+ T cells sorted from blood. These receptors were obtained from a human donor in good health.

The V and J genes are TRBV29-1 and TRBJ2-3, with D possibly being TRBD2 (7 bases). Trimming took off 4 bases at V and 5 bases at J, with 13 bases between the two ends. Germline CDR1 is SQVTM and CDR2 is ANQGSEA. The CDR3 extends over 13 amino acids. This chain's CDR3 is CSVGGGAVDTQYF. As DNA, the CDR3 is TGCAGCGTTGGGGGGGGCGCGGTAGATACGCAGTATTTT.

The CDR3 nucleotides are TGTGCCAGCAGTGAAGATAGTGCGGGGTACTCCTACAATGAGCAGTTCTTC. Translated, it gives CASSEDSAGYSYNEQFF. This sequence joins TRBV6-1 and TRBJ2-1; D possibly corresponds to TRBD2 (6 bases). CDR3 length equals 17 residues. Germline values: CDR1 MNHNS, CDR2 SASEGT. With 1 base removed from V and 0 bases from J, the gap between germline ends came to 13 bases.

The DNA of the CDR3 is TGTGCCAGCAGCTTAGGAGCTCAGATATATGGCTACACCTTC. As protein: CASSLGAQIYGYTF. The chain uses TRBV7-8 and TRBJ1-2; no firm D call. The V gene's germline CDR1 is SGHVS and CDR2 FQNEAQ. Trimming pared 1 base from V and 5 bases from J, leaving 11 bases between. CDR3 size: 14 residues.

J is TRBJ1-1 and V is TRBV15; D unresolved. The germline V and J ends were trimmed by 3 bases and 3 bases, with 14 bases remaining between them. Germline CDR1 reads LNHNV; CDR2 reads YYDKDF (reference sequence). The CDR3 contains 15 residues. Here the CDR3 DNA reads TGTGCCACCAGCAGCACAAGAGGGCCCGACACTGAAGCTTTCTTT. Translation: CATSSTRGPDTEAFF.

Written as DNA, the CDR3 is TGTGCCAGCAGTTTATCCGGGAGAAGAGCAGATACGCAGTATTTT. Residues: CASSLSGRRADTQYF. The chain joins TRBV28 to TRBJ2-3, with D possibly matching TRBD2 (6 bases). Trimming removed 1 base at V and 4 bases at J, with 12 bases between. The CDR3 is made up of 15 amino acids. Looked up from germline, CDR1 is MDHEN and CDR2 is SYDVKM.

In this sample, this clone turned up once. The chain uses TRBV6-5 and TRBJ2-6; D not resolved. Germline CDR1 MNHEY, CDR2 SVGAGI. V was cut by 8 bases and J by 3 bases, with 11 bases left in between. The length of the CDR3 is 14 residues. This CDR3 is CASGINNGANVLTF. In nucleotides, the CDR3 is TGTGCCAGCGGAATCAATAATGGGGCCAACGTCCTGACTTTC.

The chain links TRBV5-5 to TRBJ1-5, with a weak D call TRBD1 (6 bases). The length of the CDR3 is 13 residues. The V gene's germline CDR1 is SGHKS and CDR2 YYEKEE (reference sequence). V shed 0 bases and J shed 7 bases, with 8 bases lying between them. The CDR3 loop reads CASSLAGDQPQHF. DNA for the CDR3: TGTGCCAGCAGCTTGGCAGGGGACCAGCCCCAGCATTTT.

The gene calls are TRBV7-9 and TRBJ1-5, with D unresolved. Germline CDR1 is SEHNR and CDR2 is FQNEAQ (reference sequence). V dropped 3 bases and J dropped 5 bases, with 5 bases sitting between them. The CDR3 totals 12 residues. Written as DNA, the CDR3 is TGTGCCAGCAGCTTCTCCGATCAGCCCCAGCATTTT. This sequence encodes CASSFSDQPQHF.

CDR3 region: CASGLRTGDNQPQHF. The CDR3 DNA sequence: TGCGCCAGCGGCCTCCGGACAGGGGACAATCAGCCCCAGCATTTT. The chain employs TRBV5-1 and TRBJ1-5, with 9 bases that match TRBD1. CDR3 length: 15 amino acids. Trimming removed 7 bases from V and 3 bases from J; junction bases left unmatched: 8. From germline, CDR1 is SGHRS and CDR2 YFSETQ.

The V call is TRBV5-8, the J call TRBJ2-7; TRBD1 is a possible D gene (5 bases). The CDR3 spans 17 residues. Trimming left V 0 bases short and J 0 bases short, with 16 bases between. Germline loops: CDR1 SGHTS, CDR2 YDEGEE. The CDR3, as DNA: TGTGCCAGCAGCTTGGGGTTGTTGGCACAGGTCTCCTACGAGCAGTACTTC. Translation gives CASSLGLLAQVSYEQYF.

J is TRBJ1-1 and V is TRBV7-9; D remains unclear. CDR3 length equals 12 residues. From germline, CDR1 is SEHNR and CDR2 FQNEAQ (reference sequence). The V end lost 2 bases, the J end lost 4 bases, and 5 bases lay between the germline ends. This CDR3 reads CASSLLLTEAFF. The CDR3 DNA reads TGTGCCAGCAGCTTATTGCTCACTGAAGCTTTCTTT.

The chain links TRBV7-8 to TRBJ2-7; D possibly corresponds to TRBD2 (6 bases). Trimming stripped 2 bases from V and 2 bases from J, with 10 bases between. This CDR3 contains 14 residues. Germline V CDR1 and CDR2: SGHVS, FQNEAQ. The CDR3 is CASSLIGGPYEQYF. Here the CDR3 DNA reads TGTGCCAGCAGCTTAATCGGGGGACCCTACGAGCAGTACTTC.

J is TRBJ1-2 and V is TRBV19, with 9 bases lining up with TRBD1. This CDR3 region has 14 residues. The J segment lost 4 bases and the V segment lost 6 bases, leaving 6 bases of the junction unmatched. Germline CDR1 reads LNHDA; CDR2 reads SQIVND (reference sequence). The CDR3 coding sequence is TGTGCCAGTAGCCAGACAGGGGGAGTCTATGGCTACACCTTC. Translating it yields CASSQTGGVYGYTF.

The rearrangement links TRBV12-2 to TRBJ2-4; the table's D call of TRBD2 was not tested on the DNA. TRBV12-2 is termed a pseudogene. The CDR3 covers 18 residues. The CDR3 DNA follows: TGTGCAAGTCGCGCGAGACCACCACAGGGAGGGGCCAAAAACATTCAGTACTTC. Translated: CASRARPPQGGAKNIQYF.

The V gene is TRBV6-1, the J gene TRBJ1-5, with D maybe TRBD1 (6 bases). This CDR3 region has 15 residues. V shed 4 bases and J shed 2 bases, with 12 bases lying between them. Germline CDR1 reads MNHNS; CDR2 reads SASEGT. CDR3 sequence: CASSVQGNGNQPQHF. The CDR3 nucleotides are TGTGCCAGCAGTGTACAGGGTAACGGCAATCAGCCCCAGCATTTT.

V is TRBV13 and J is TRBJ1-5; weak D call: TRBD1 (6 bases). Trimming left V 1 base short and J 2 bases short, with 15 bases between. In germline, CDR1 is PRHDT, CDR2 FYEKMQ (reference sequence). The CDR3 loop spans 17 amino acids. CDR3 sequence (DNA): TGTGCCAGCAGCTTAGATGGGGGGCGGGGAGGCAATCAGCCCCAGCATTTT. Its protein product is CASSLDGGRGGNQPQHF. Based on the CDR3 plus reference TRBV13 and TRBJ1-5, the full variable domain is AAGVIQSPRHLIKEKRETATLKCYPIPRHDTVYWYQQGPGQDPQFLISFYEKMQSDKGSIPDRFSAQQFSDYHSELNMSSLELGDSALYFCASSLDGGRGGNQPQHFGDGTRLSIL.

The rearrangement uses TRBV7-9 and TRBJ1-2; the match to TRBD1 covers 10 bases. Germline V gene data show CDR1 as SEHNR and CDR2 as FQNEAQ (reference sequence). The junction had 6 bases not matched to a gene; V was cut back by 5 bases and J by 6 bases. The CDR3 is 14 amino acids. The CDR3 coding sequence is TGTGCCAGCAGCCGGGACAGGGGCGCTGATGGCTACACCTTC. Translated, it gives CASSRDRGADGYTF.

The rearrangement joins TRBV5-1 to TRBJ1-4; no reliable D call. The V gene lost 3 bases and the J gene lost 0 bases, with 9 bases spanning the gap. Germline values: CDR1 SGHRS, CDR2 YFSETQ. This CDR3 has 15 residues. CDR3 in DNA: TGCGCCAGCAGCTCCCTTGGGGCAACTAATGAAAAACTGTTTTTT. Translated: CASSSLGATNEKLFF.

The chain uses TRBV5-4 and TRBJ2-3; TRBD2 might be the D (5 bases). Trimming pared 1 base from V and 4 bases from J, leaving 10 bases between. Germline V gives CDR1 SGHNT, CDR2 YYREEE (reference sequence). The CDR3 has 14 amino acids. The CDR3 DNA reads TGTGCCAGCAGCTTGACTAGAGGGTCAGATACGCAGTATTTT. Residues: CASSLTRGSDTQYF.

V gene TRBV18 combines with J gene TRBJ1-3; maybe TRBD1 (6 bases). This CDR3 contains 16 residues. The germline gives CDR1 KGHSH, CDR2 LQKENI. Between the trimmed V and J ends, which lost 3 bases and 4 bases, there was a span of 16 bases. This CDR3 reads CASSPGVRGSGNTIYF. CDR3 DNA: TGTGCCAGCTCACCTGGAGTCAGGGGTAGCGGAAACACCATATATTTT.

The chain carries TRBV4-1 and TRBJ1-1, with D possibly being TRBD1 (5 bases). The germline V and J ends were trimmed by 0 bases and 2 bases, with 13 bases remaining between them. The CDR3 covers 16 residues. Germline V CDR1 and CDR2: MGHRA, YSYEKL. CDR3 sequence reads: CASSQESWQGNTEAFF. The DNA of the CDR3 is TGCGCCAGCAGCCAAGAATCTTGGCAGGGAAACACTGAAGCTTTCTTT.

The rearrangement joins TRBV5-1 to TRBJ2-3, with unresolved D. V lost 2 bases and J 5 bases, leaving 12 bases between the germline ends. The CDR3 has 14 residues. The germline V gene has CDR1 SGHRS and CDR2 YFSETQ. Here the CDR3 DNA reads TGCGCCAGCAGCTTTCTCCGAAAGGAAGATACGCAGTATTTT. Residues: CASSFLRKEDTQYF.

The chain carries TRBV30 and TRBJ2-1; a possible D gene is TRBD1 (6 bases). With 4 bases removed from V and 6 bases from J, the gap between germline ends came to 19 bases. The germline CDR1 and CDR2 sequences are GTSNPN and SVGIG (reference sequence). This CDR3 is built from 15 residues. Written as DNA, the CDR3 is TGTGCCTGGACCGTCGGGCAGGGGAGAGGCAATGAGCAGTTCTTC. Translated, it gives CAWTVGQGRGNEQFF.

The chain joins TRBV2 to TRBJ1-1; D is uncertain. Trimming removed 3 bases at V and 0 bases at J, with 8 bases between. Germline CDR1 SNHLY, CDR2 FYNNEI. This CDR3 is 14 amino acids long. The CDR3 loop is CASSDTGLNTEAFF. Here the CDR3 DNA reads TGTGCCAGCAGTGATACGGGGTTGAACACTGAAGCTTTCTTT.

This clone was seen only once. The rearrangement joins TRBV19 to TRBJ2-3, with D perhaps being TRBD1 or TRBD2 (5 bases each). The V end lost 3 bases, the J end lost 0 bases, and 13 bases lay between the germline ends. The CDR3 covers 16 residues. Germline lookup yields CDR1 LNHDA and CDR2 SQIVND (reference sequence). DNA of the CDR3: TGTGCCAGTAGTATGGGACCAGTTTCTAGCACAGATACGCAGTATTTT. Encoded protein: CASSMGPVSSTDTQYF.